The clone carrying this T cell receptor (beta chain) was recorded a few times. The data were obtained in a study of cytomegalovirus exposure and HLA in healthy donors. PCR employed 60 Vbeta and 13 Jbeta primers. Some clones are missing from TCRdb's copy, which holds only in-frame ones; the method was immunoSEQ multiplex PCR. The repertoire holds 100,000 or so clones, with 10% to 15% as singletons. This receptor was taken from a man aged 40-55 years in good health and CMV-seropositive. Specimen: PBMCs.

CDR3 sequence: CASSARLAGSYNEQFF. In DNA, the CDR3 is TGTGCCAGCAGCGCCCGACTAGCGGGGAGCTACAATGAGCAGTTCTTC. The V and J genes are TRBV7-9 and TRBJ2-1, with 11 bases that match TRBD2. Germline CDR1 SEHNR, CDR2 FQNEAQ (reference sequence). This CDR3 spans 16 amino acids. With V trimmed by 5 bases and J by 3 bases, 6 bases remained unmatched.